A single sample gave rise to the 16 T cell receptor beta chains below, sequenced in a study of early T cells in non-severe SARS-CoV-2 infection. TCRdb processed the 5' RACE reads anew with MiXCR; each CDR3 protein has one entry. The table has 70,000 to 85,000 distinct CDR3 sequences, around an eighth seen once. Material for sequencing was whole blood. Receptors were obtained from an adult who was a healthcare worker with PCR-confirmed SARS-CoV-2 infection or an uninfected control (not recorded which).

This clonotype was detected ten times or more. The DNA for the CDR3 is TGTGCCAGCAGTTTGGGTGTCTCCTCCGCTTTCTTT. Amino acid sequence: CASSLGVSSAFF. The chain uses TRBV28 and TRBJ1-1, with D unclear. Germline V gives CDR1 MDHEN, CDR2 SYDVKM. The V and J ends lost 3 bases and 11 bases respectively, with 13 bases between them. This CDR3 spans 12 amino acids. Supplemented by reference TRBV28 and TRBJ1-1, the full variable domain reads DVKVTQSSRYLVKRTGEKVFLECVQDMDHENMFWYRQDPGLGLRLIYFSYDVKMKEKGDIPEGYSVSREKKERFSLILESASTNQTSMYLCASSLGVSSAFFGQGTRLTVV.

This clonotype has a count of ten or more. CDR3 coding DNA: TGTGCCAGCAGCTCCCCCATGGGGGGGCTCGAGCAGTACTTC. It specifies CASSSPMGGLEQYF. The chain uses TRBV7-2 and TRBJ2-7; D perhaps matches TRBD2 (7 bases). V shed 4 bases and J shed 6 bases, with 16 bases lying between them. The CDR3 is 14 residues long. The V gene's germline CDR1 is SGHTA and CDR2 FQGNSA.

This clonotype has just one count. Written as DNA, the CDR3 is TGTGCCAGCAGCTATCCGAGGAGCGAAAACACCGGGGAGCTGTTTTTT. Residues: CASSYPRSENTGELFF. The chain couples TRBV11-3 to TRBJ2-2; the D is unclear. CDR1 and CDR2 from the germline V gene are SGHNT and YENEEA. The CDR3 spans 16 residues. Trimming stripped 4 bases from V and 2 bases from J, with 14 bases between.

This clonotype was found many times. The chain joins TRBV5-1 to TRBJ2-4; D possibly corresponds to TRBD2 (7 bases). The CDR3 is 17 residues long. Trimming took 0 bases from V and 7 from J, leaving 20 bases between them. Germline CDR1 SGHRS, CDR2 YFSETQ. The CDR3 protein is CASSLERGAERRNIQYF. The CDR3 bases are TGCGCCAGCAGCTTGGAACGGGGGGCGGAGAGACGGAACATTCAGTACTTC.

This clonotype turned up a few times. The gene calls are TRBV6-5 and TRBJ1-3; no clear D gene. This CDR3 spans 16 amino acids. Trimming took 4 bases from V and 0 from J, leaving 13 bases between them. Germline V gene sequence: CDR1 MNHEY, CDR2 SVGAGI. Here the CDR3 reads CASSSNTPSSGNTIYF. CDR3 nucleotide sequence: TGTGCCAGCAGTTCCAACACCCCGAGCTCTGGAAACACCATATATTTT.

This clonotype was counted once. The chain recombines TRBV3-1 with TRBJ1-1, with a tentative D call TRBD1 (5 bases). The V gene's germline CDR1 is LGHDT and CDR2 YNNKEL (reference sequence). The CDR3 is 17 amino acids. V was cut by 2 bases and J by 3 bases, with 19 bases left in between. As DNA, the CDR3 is TGTGCCAGCAGCCAAAATCAGGGTGGGCCGCGGGACACTGAAGCTTTCTTT. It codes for CASSQNQGGPRDTEAFF.

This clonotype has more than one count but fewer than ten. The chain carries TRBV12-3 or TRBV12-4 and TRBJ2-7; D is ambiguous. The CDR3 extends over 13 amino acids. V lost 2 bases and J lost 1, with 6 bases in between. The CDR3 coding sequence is TGTGCCAGCAGTTTACAACAGTCCTACGAGCAGTACTTC. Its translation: CASSLQQSYEQYF.

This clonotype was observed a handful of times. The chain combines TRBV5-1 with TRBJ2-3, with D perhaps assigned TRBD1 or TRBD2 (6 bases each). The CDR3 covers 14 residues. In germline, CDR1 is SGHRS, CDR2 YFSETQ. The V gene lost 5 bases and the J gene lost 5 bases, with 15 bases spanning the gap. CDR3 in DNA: TGCGCCAGCAGTAGAGGGGGGACGGGAGATACGCAGTATTTT. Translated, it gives CASSRGGTGDTQYF.

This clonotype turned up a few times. CDR3 amino acids: CASRIEQDTQYF. The CDR3 DNA reads TGCGCCAGCCGAATAGAACAAGATACGCAGTATTTT. The chain is built from TRBV5-1 and TRBJ2-3; D is unresolved. This CDR3 is 12 amino acids long. From germline, CDR1 is SGHRS and CDR2 YFSETQ. V shed 7 bases and J shed 5 bases, with 11 bases lying between them.

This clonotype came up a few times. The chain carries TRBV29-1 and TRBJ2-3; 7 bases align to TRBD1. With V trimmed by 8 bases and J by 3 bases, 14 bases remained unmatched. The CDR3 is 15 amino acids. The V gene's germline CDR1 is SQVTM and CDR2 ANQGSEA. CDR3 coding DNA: TGCAGCACCCGAGGGCAGGGGGAAAGAACAGATACGCAGTATTTT. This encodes CSTRGQGERTDTQYF.

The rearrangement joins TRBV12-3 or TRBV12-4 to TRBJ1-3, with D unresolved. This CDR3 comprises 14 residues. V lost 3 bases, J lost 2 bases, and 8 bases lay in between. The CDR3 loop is CASSFSTTGNTIYF. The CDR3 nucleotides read TGTGCCAGCAGTTTTAGCACAACTGGAAACACCATATATTTT.

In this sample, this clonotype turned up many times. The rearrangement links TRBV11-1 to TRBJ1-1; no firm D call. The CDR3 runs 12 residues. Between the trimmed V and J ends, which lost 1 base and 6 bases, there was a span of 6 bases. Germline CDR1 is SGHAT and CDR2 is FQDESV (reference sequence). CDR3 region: CASSLGEAEAFF. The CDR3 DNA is TGTGCCAGCAGCTTAGGGGAAGCTGAAGCTTTCTTT.

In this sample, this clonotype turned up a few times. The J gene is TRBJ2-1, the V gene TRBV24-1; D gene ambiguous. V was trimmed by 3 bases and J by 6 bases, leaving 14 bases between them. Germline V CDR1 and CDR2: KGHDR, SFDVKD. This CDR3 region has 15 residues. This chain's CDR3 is CATSDLFRDRNEQFF. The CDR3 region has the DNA TGTGCCACCAGTGATCTCTTCCGAGACCGCAATGAGCAGTTCTTC.

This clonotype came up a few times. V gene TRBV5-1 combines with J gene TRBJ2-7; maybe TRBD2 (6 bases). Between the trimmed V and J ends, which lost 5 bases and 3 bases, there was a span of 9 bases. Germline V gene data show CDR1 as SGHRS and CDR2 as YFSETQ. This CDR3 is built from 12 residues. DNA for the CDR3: TGCGCCAGCAGGGATAGCGGCTACGAGCAGTACTTC. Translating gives CASRDSGYEQYF. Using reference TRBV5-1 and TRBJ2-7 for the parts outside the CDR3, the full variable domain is KAGVTQTPRYLIKTRGQQVTLSCSPISGHRSVSWYQQTPGQGLQFLFEYFSETQRNKGNFPGRFSGRQFSNSRSEMNVSTLELGDSALYLCASRDSGYEQYFGPGTRLTVT.

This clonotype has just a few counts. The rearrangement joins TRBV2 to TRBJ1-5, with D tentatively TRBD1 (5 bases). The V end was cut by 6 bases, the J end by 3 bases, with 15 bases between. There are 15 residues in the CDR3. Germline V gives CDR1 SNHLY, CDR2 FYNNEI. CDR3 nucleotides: TGTGCCAGCAGCCCGGTGGGAGGGGACAATCAGCCCCAGCATTTT. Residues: CASSPVGGDNQPQHF.

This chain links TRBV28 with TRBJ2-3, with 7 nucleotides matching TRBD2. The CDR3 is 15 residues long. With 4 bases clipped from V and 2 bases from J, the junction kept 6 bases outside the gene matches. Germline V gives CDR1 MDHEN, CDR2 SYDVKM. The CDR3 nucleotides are TGTGCCAGCAGTTACACGGGGGGACTCACAGATACGCAGTATTTT. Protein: CASSYTGGLTDTQYF.